This T cell receptor beta chain came from a study of blood T cell repertoires in COVID-19. The overall study: Both acute and convalescent COVID-19 samples were obtained from the United States, Italy and Spain. Nucleic acid was either cDNA or gDNA, and it came from T cells, B-cell-depleted T cells, or PBMCs.

A note on this clone: Distinct nucleotide sequences in the sample also encode this CDR3.

Methods used by the authors: Researchers report that nucleated cell counts were estimated from reference gene primer amplification. Sequenced by immunoSEQ multiplex PCR; TCRdb stores in-frame clones only, minus some. V and J calls and clone size are given by that table; D and trimming were obtained from the DNA. The sample carries around 260,000 clones, 75% to 90% recorded once. The source of this sequence is a middle-aged woman who had recovered from COVID-19. What was sequenced was peripheral blood.

Written as DNA, the CDR3 is TGTGCCAGCAGCCAAGGCGGGAGGGACTACAATGAGCAGTTCTTC. Translated, it gives CASSQGGRDYNEQFF. The chain combines TRBV3-1 (or the pseudogene TRBV3-2) with TRBJ2-1, with 9 bases matching TRBD2. J lost 3 bases, V lost 1 base, and 1 base had no gene match. The germline CDR1 and CDR2 sequences are LGHDT and YNNKEL (reference sequence). The CDR3 runs to 15 residues.